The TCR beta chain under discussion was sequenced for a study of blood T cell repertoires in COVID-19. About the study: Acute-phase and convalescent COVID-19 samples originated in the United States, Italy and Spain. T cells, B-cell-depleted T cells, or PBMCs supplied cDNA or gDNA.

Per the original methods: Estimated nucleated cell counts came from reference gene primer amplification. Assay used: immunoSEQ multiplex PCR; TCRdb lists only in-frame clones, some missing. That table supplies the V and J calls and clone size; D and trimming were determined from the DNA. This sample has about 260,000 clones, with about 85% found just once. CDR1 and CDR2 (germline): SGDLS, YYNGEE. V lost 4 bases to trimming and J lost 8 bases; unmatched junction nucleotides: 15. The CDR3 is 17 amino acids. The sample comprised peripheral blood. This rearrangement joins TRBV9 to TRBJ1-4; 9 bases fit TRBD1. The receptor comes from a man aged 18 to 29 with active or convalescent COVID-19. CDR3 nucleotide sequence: TGTGCCAGCAGCACAACCCCCGCGGGACAGGGAAAGGAAAAACTGTTTTTT. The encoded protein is CASSTTPAGQGKEKLFF.